This TCR beta chain is drawn from a study of cytomegalovirus exposure and HLA in healthy donors. Study results and caveats: The classifier reportedly diagnosed cytomegalovirus status with high specificity and sensitivity.

Of note for this clone: As yet, its antigen is unknown.

This PCR relied on a set of 60 Vbeta primers and 13 Jbeta primers. Sequenced by immunoSEQ multiplex PCR; TCRdb stores in-frame clones only, minus some. The sample includes 100,000 to 120,000 clones, about 86% seen only once; the top ten take about 1.8%. After removal of 5 bases from V and 1 base from J, the junction contained 4 bases not matched to a gene. CDR1 is MNHNS and CDR2 is SASEGT in the germline V gene. This CDR3 is 14 amino acids long. The V call is TRBV6-1, the J call TRBJ1-1, with 7 bases fitting TRBD1. Sequencing input: PBMCs. The sequence was collected from a man between 40 and 49 years old in good health and CMV-seronegative. The CDR3: CASSQDRANTEAFF. The CDR3 DNA sequence: TGTGCCAGCAGTCAAGACAGGGCGAACACTGAAGCTTTCTTT.